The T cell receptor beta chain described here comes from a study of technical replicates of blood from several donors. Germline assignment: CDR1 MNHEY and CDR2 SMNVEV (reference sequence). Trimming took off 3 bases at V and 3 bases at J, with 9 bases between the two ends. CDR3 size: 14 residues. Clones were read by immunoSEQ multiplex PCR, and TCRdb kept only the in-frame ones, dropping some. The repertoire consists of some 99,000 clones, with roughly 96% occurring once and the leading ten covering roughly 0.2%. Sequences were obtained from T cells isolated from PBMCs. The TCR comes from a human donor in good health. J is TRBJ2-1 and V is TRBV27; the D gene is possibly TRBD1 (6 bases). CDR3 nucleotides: TGTGCCAGCAGTTTTACAGGGCTCTACAATGAGCAGTTCTTC. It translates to CASSFTGLYNEQFF.